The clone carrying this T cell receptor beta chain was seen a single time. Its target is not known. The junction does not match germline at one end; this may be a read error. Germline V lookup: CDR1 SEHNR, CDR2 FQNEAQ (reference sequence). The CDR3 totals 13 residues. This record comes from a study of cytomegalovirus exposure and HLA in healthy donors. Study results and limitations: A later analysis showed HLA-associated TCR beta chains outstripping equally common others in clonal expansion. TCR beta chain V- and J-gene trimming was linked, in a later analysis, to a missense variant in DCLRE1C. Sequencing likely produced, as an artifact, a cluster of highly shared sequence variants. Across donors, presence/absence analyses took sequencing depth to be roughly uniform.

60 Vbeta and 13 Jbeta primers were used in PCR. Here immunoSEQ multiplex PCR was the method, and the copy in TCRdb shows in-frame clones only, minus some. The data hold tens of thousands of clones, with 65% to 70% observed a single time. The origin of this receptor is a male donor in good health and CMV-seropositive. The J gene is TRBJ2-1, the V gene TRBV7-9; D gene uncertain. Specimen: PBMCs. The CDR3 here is CASSLDKNNEQFF. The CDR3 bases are TGTGCCAGCAGTTTAGACAAGAACAATGAGCAGTTCTTC.